The rows below give T cell receptor beta chains drawn from one sample of a study of CD8 T cells in ankylosing spondylitis. In TCRdb, the 5' RACE reads were re-called with MiXCR into one record per CDR3 protein. The sample shows fewer than 550,000 distinct CDR3 sequences, about 5.7% of them seen only once. The sample consisted of blood, either unsorted or a sorted T cell fraction (not recorded which). These receptors were taken from a male donor with ankylosing spondylitis. Both conserved end residues are trimmed from each CDR3. Fields, in order: clone size, V gene, CDR3 protein. The size entry is marked missing in some rows and otherwise reads once, few, many or a size class.

abundance: many; v_gene: TRBV7-9; CDR3aa: ASSFYGERNSYKQY
abundance: -; v_gene: TRBV7-9; CDR3aa: ASSLALGGAETQY
abundance: many; v_gene: TRBV6-5; CDR3aa: ASSYSGGGGNQPQH
abundance: many; v_gene: TRBV7-8; CDR3aa: ATDVDTQY
abundance: many; v_gene: TRBV24-1; CDR3aa: ATGVLGEPDTQY
abundance: many; v_gene: TRBV20-1; CDR3aa: SVGDWNQPQH
abundance: many; v_gene: TRBV7-9; CDR3aa: ASSSQGAVTEAF
abundance: once; v_gene: TRBV29-1; CDR3aa: SVEGTRQGTDTQY
abundance: many; v_gene: TRBV7-3; CDR3aa: ASSQEGQGYSPLH
abundance: -; v_gene: TRBV7-2; CDR3aa: ASSLGGIAGPYNEQF
abundance: many; v_gene: TRBV4-1; CDR3aa: ASSPGTLSLDEQF
abundance: many; v_gene: TRBV6-2/TRBV6-3; CDR3aa: ASSIIQGAGYT
abundance: many; v_gene: TRBV29-1; CDR3aa: SARMAPYEQY
abundance: many; v_gene: TRBV28; CDR3aa: ASRPPGADQETQY
abundance: many; v_gene: TRBV6-2/TRBV6-3; CDR3aa: ASSFPVGLAVDNEQF
abundance: many; v_gene: TRBV7-9; CDR3aa: ASSQGILDNEQF
abundance: many; v_gene: TRBV7-2; CDR3aa: ASSLHEETQY
abundance: many; v_gene: TRBV5-1; CDR3aa: ASSSLASGDNEQF
abundance: many; v_gene: TRBV29-1; CDR3aa: SVGTLENYEQY
abundance: many; v_gene: TRBV20-1; CDR3aa: SARWYGTYNSPLH
abundance: -; v_gene: TRBV2; CDR3aa: ASKLNRENNEQF
abundance: -; v_gene: TRBV29-1; CDR3aa: SVEARNQPQH
abundance: many; v_gene: TRBV6-5; CDR3aa: ASSYRGRETQY
abundance: many; v_gene: TRBV7-2; CDR3aa: ASSLRQGVNTEAF
abundance: many; v_gene: TRBV28; CDR3aa: ASSFSRGDVKTQY
abundance: many; v_gene: TRBV29-1; CDR3aa: SVEGGTDTQY
abundance: many; v_gene: TRBV29-1; CDR3aa: SGIKAKNIQY
abundance: -; v_gene: TRBV7-3; CDR3aa: ASSLMGGSTDTQY
abundance: many; v_gene: TRBV6-5; CDR3aa: ASSYSGGRQSYEQY
abundance: many; v_gene: TRBV7-2; CDR3aa: ASSLPRGADTQY
abundance: many; v_gene: TRBV5-1; CDR3aa: ASSLATGGAYGYT
abundance: many; v_gene: TRBV7-8; CDR3aa: ASSHRSNRGSGPQH
abundance: -; v_gene: TRBV6-2/TRBV6-3; CDR3aa: ASSYTTGRTILSGANVLT
abundance: many; v_gene: TRBV5-5; CDR3aa: ASSPVPGRGNYGYT
abundance: -; v_gene: TRBV28; CDR3aa: ASRGGTSSGNTIY
abundance: many; v_gene: TRBV12-3/TRBV12-4; CDR3aa: ASSTIAAAYEQY
abundance: many; v_gene: TRBV12-5; CDR3aa: ASGLGYRGTDTQY
abundance: many; v_gene: TRBV9; CDR3aa: ASSVARAHSPLH
abundance: many; v_gene: TRBV29-1; CDR3aa: SVYTGGSYEQY
abundance: many; v_gene: TRBV28; CDR3aa: ASSFHSDGYT
abundance: many; v_gene: TRBV7-9; CDR3aa: ASSLLKGTGDDGYT
abundance: many; v_gene: TRBV5-1; CDR3aa: ASSLGGGNQPQH
abundance: many; v_gene: TRBV7-2; CDR3aa: ASSPQRPRLDEQF
abundance: many; v_gene: TRBV12-3/TRBV12-4; CDR3aa: ASSLVGTVFSNQPQH
abundance: many; v_gene: TRBV29-1; CDR3aa: SSREDREAF
abundance: -; v_gene: TRBV20-1; CDR3aa: SARGLLRDGAYEQY
abundance: many; v_gene: TRBV28; CDR3aa: ASSSLGLANTGELF
abundance: many; v_gene: TRBV7-2; CDR3aa: ATCPGGSTDTQY
abundance: many; v_gene: TRBV20-1; CDR3aa: SATATSSGNTDTQY